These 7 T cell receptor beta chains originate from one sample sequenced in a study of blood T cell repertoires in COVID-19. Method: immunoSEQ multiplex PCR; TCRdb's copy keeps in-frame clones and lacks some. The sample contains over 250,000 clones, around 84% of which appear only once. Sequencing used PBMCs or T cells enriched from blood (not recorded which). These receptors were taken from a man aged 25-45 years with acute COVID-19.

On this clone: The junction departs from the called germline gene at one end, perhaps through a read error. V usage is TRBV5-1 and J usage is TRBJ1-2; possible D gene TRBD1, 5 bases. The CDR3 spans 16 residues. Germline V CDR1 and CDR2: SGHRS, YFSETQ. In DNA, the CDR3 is TGTGCCAGCAGCTTGCGGGGGACGGTTGGGGACTATGGCTACACCTTC. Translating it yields CASSLRGTVGDYGYTF.

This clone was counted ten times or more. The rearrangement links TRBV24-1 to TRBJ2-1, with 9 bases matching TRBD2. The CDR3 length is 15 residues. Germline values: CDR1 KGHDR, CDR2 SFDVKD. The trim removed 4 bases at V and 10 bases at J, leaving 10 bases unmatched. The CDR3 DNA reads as TGTGCCACCAGTGACTCCCTACTAGCGGGTAGGGAGCAGTTCTTC. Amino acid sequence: CATSDSLLAGREQFF.

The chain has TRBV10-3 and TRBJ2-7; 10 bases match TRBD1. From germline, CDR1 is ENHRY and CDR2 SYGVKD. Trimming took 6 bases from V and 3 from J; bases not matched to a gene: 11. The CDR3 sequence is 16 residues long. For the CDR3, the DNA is TGTGCCATCAGCGGGACAGGGGCCAGTAGCTACTACGAGCAGTACGTC. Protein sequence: CAISGTGASSYYEQYV.

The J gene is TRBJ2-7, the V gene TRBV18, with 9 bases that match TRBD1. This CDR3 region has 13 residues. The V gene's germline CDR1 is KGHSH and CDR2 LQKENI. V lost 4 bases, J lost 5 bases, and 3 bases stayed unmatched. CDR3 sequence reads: CASSRDRVDEQYV. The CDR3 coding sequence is TGTGCCAGCTCACGGGACAGGGTCGACGAGCAGTACGTC.

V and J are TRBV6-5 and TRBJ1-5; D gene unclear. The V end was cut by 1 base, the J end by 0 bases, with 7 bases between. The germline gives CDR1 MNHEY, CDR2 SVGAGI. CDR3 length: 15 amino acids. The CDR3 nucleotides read TGTGCCAGCAGTTACTGGCAGGATAGCAATCAGCCCCAGCATTTT. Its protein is CASSYWQDSNQPQHF.

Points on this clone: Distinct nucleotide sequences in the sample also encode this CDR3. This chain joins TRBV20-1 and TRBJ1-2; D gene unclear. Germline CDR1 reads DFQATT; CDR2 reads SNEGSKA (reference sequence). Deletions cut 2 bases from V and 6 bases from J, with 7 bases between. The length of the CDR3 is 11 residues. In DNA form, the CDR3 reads TGCAGTGCTAGAATCGGGGATGGCTACACCTTC. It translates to CSARIGDGYTF.

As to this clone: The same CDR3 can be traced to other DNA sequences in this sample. The CDR3 DNA reads as TGTGCCAGCAGTGAAGCGGGAGGTTCCAATCAGCCCCAGCATTTT. Protein: CASSEAGGSNQPQHF. This chain joins TRBV6-1 and TRBJ1-5; D is uncertain. The CDR3 covers 15 residues. V shed 0 bases and J shed 3 bases, with 9 bases lying between them. The V gene's germline CDR1 is MNHNS and CDR2 SASEGT.